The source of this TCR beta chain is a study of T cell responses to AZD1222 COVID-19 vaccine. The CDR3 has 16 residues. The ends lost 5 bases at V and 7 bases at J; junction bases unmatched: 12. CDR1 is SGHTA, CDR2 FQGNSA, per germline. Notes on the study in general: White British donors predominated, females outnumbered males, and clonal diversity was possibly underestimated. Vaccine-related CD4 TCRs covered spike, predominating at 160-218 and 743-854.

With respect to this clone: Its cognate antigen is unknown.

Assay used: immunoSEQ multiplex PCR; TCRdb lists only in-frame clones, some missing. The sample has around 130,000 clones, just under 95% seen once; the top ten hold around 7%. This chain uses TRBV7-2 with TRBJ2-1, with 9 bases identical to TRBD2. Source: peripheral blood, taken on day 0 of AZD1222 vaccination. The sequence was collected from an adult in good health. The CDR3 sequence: CASSPGIVAGDNEQFF. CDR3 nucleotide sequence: TGTGCCAGCAGCCCAGGTATAGTAGCGGGGGATAATGAGCAGTTCTTC.